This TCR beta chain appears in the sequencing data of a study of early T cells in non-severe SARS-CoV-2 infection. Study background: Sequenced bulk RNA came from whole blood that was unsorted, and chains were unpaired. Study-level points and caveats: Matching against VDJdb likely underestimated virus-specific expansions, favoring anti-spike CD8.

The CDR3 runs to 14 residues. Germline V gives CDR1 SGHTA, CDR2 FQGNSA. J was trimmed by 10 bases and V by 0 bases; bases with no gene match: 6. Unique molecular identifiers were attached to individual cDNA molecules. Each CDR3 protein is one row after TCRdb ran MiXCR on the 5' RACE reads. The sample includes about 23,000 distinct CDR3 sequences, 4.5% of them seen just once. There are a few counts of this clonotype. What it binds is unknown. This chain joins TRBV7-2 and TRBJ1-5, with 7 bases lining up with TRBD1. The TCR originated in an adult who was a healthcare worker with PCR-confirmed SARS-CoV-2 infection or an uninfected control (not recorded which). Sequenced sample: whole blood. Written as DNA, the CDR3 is TGTGCCAGCAGCTTAGCAGGGGGCGGATTACCCCAGCATTTT. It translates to CASSLAGGGLPQHF.